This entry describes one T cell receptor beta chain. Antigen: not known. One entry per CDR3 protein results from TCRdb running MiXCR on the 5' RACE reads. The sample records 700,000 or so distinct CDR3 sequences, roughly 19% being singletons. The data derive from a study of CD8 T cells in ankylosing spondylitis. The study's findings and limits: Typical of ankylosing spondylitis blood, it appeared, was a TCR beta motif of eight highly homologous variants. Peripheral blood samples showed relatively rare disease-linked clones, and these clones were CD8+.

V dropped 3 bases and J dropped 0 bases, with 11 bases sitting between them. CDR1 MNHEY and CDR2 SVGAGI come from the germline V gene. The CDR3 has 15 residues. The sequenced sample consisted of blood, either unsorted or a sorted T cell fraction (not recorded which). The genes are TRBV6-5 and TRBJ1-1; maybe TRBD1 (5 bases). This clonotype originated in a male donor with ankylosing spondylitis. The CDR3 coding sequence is TGTGCCAGCAGTTATCTGACAGCTATGAACACTGAAGCTTTCTTT. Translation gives CASSYLTAMNTEAFF.